The T cell receptor beta chain under discussion was sequenced for a study of blood T cell repertoires in COVID-19 (dated by TCRdb to 2019 to 2021). About the study as a whole: Samples covering the acute and convalescent phases of COVID-19 were provided by collaborators in the United States, Italy and Spain. A freely available public database, intended as a resource for researchers studying the immune response to SARS-CoV-2, is where the repertoires were released. HLA class I and class II types, where available, came from metadata supplied by the sample provider rather than from assay-based typing. The dataset comprised deeply sampled blood TCRbeta repertoires from subjects exposed to, actively infected with, or recovered from COVID-19. The prospective study material was composed of cDNA or gDNA derived from T cells, B-cell-depleted T cells, or PBMCs. Samples came from the ongoing ImmuneRACE study (first 160 participants) plus 1,254 subjects from 6 global collaborators. A de-identified subject ID, COVID-19 status, age in years and sex were almost always included in the sample metadata.

What the study reported, not specific to this receptor: The quantity of clinical and demographic metadata differed by source and by participant and was supplied without curation.

Details on this clone: Its antigen specificity is not known. Per-base qualities were not stored, and no clone one base away is much larger.

TCRbeta CDR3 regions were amplified from genomic DNA by means of the immunoSEQ Assay, a bias-controlled multiplex PCR. The paper's data handling went like this. The number of nucleated cells in each sample was estimated from the amplification of reference gene primers within the assay. To quantify the absolute abundance of each unique TCRbeta CDR3 rearrangement, sequence reads were collapsed and filtered. For each sample, productive Simpson clonality was calculated as the square root of Simpson's diversity index over productive rearrangements. TCRdb obtained this table from immuneACCESS and retained in-frame rearrangements with V and J assigned. These tables miss some clones; where compared with another copy, unresolved V genes account for less than half of the shortfall, and the remainder is unexplained. V, J and clone size were drawn from that table, and D and trimming were deduced from the DNA. Within this sample are a few hundred thousand clones, with roughly 80% of them counted one time only. Together, the top ten hold under 8.5% of the sample.

According to the germline V gene, CDR1 reads SGHDN and CDR2 reads FVKESK. From the cysteine through the phenylalanine, the CDR3 covers 13 amino acids. Only the CDR3 part of the read is kept: 39 bases, read in frame from the first base. At the junction V is shortened by 4 bases and J by 3 bases, with 9 bases in between. One collaborating source in Seattle enrolled patients while the patients were actively infected and followed the patients over time throughout the course of disease. Each collaborating institution followed its own protocols to collect whole blood in K2EDTA tubes. For TCRbeta analysis, collaborators shipped samples in one of three forms: frozen whole blood, isolated PBMCs, or DNA extracted from either of those sample types.

Sequences were obtained from peripheral blood. This receptor was obtained from a woman older than 75 with COVID-19, enrolled during active disease. Here the chain combines TRBV14 and TRBJ1-1; the D gene identity is not certain. The DNA sequence reads TGTGCCAGCAGCCTTTACCGGGACACTGAAGCTTTCTTT. This gives the protein CASSLYRDTEAFF.